These 12 T cell receptor beta chains were all obtained from the same sample, sequenced in a study of cytomegalovirus exposure and HLA in healthy donors. Amplification used 60 Vbeta primers and 13 Jbeta primers. Produced via immunoSEQ multiplex PCR; TCRdb's table is partial and in-frame only. The repertoire has about 130,000 clones, 82% of them found once; the top ten carry approximately 1.2%. Sample: PBMCs. Receptors originate from a boy aged 5-17 years in good health and CMV-seronegative.

V usage is TRBV7-2 and J usage is TRBJ1-1, with 9 bases lining up with TRBD1. Germline lookup yields CDR1 SGHTA and CDR2 FQGNSA. The J segment lost 4 bases and the V segment lost 5 bases, leaving 8 bases of the junction unmatched. The CDR3 loop spans 15 amino acids. The CDR3 is CASSGSTGGGTEAFF. The CDR3 nucleotides are TGTGCCAGCAGCGGATCGACAGGGGGGGGCACTGAAGCTTTCTTT.

This chain connects TRBV9 to TRBJ2-7; weak D call: TRBD1 (6 bases). V was trimmed by 4 bases and J by 1 base, leaving 12 bases between them. Germline V lookup: CDR1 SGDLS, CDR2 YYNGEE. The CDR3 contains 14 residues. The chain's CDR3 is CASSPGAVSYEQYF. The CDR3 DNA reads as TGTGCCAGCAGCCCAGGGGCGGTATCCTACGAGCAGTACTTC.

This chain links TRBV7-8 with TRBJ2-2, with TRBD1 matching over 8 bases. The CDR3 has 18 amino acids. CDR1 and CDR2 from the germline V gene are SGHVS and FQNEAQ. The V segment lost 1 base and the J segment 6 bases; nucleotides outside the gene matches: 13. CDR3 nucleotide sequence: TGTGCCAGCAGCTTAGTCTCTGGCAGGGGGCCAAACCCCGGGGAGCTGTTTTTT. This gives the protein CASSLVSGRGPNPGELFF.

The J gene is TRBJ2-7, the V gene TRBV9, with 9 nucleotides matching TRBD2. There are 15 residues in the CDR3. CDR1 SGDLS and CDR2 YYNGEE come from the germline V gene. V lost 4 bases and J lost 3; bases outside the gene matches: 8. The CDR3 DNA is TGTGCCAGCAGCTCCCCCCTAGCGGGACACTACGAGCAGTACTTC. As protein: CASSSPLAGHYEQYF.

This chain joins TRBV19 and TRBJ1-4; D is undetermined. Germline V CDR1 and CDR2: LNHDA, SQIVND (reference sequence). The CDR3 totals 15 residues. V lost 8 bases and J 8 bases, leaving 21 bases between the germline ends. The CDR3 region is CASSSRAGFGEKLFF. Here the CDR3 DNA reads TGTGCCAGTTCAAGCAGAGCCGGGTTTGGGGAAAAACTGTTTTTT.

This rearrangement joins TRBV6-5 to TRBJ1-5; TRBD1 agrees at 9 bases. This CDR3 spans 15 amino acids. Germline assignment: CDR1 MNHEY and CDR2 SVGAGI. The V segment lost 5 bases and the J segment 7 bases; nucleotides outside the gene matches: 9. The CDR3 DNA follows: TGTGCCAGCAGTAGGGACAGGGAGGGCGGACAGCCCCAGCATTTT. Its protein product is CASSRDREGGQPQHF.

This chain links TRBV7-6 with TRBJ2-1, with TRBD2 matching 11 bases. CDR3 length: 15 residues. Germline V gives CDR1 SGHVS, CDR2 FNYEAQ. Trimming took 5 bases from V and 2 from J; bases not matched to a gene: 2. CDR3 protein: CASSKTSGAYNEQFF. Written as DNA, the CDR3 is TGTGCCAGCAGCAAGACTAGCGGGGCCTACAATGAGCAGTTCTTC.

This clone turned up a few times. The gene calls are TRBV12-5 and TRBJ2-5; maybe TRBD1 (5 bases). Trimming cost V 7 bases and J 2 bases, with 8 bases left between them. The germline gives CDR1 LGHNT, CDR2 FRNRAP. This CDR3 is 12 amino acids long. The CDR3 sequence is CASAQGQETQYF. The DNA for the CDR3 is TGTGCTAGTGCCCAGGGTCAAGAGACCCAGTACTTC.

This clone was detected once. V gene TRBV6-1 combines with J gene TRBJ2-1; D not certain. Trimming took 2 bases from V and 9 from J, leaving 11 bases between them. CDR1 is MNHNS and CDR2 is SASEGT in the germline V gene. This CDR3 comprises 13 residues. CDR3 nucleotide sequence: TGTGCCAGCAGTGAAACCCTAGAGGTTGAGCAGTTCTTC. This encodes CASSETLEVEQFF.

This clone is a singleton in its sample. The genes are TRBV10-3 and TRBJ2-2, with 7 bases that match TRBD1. The CDR3 loop spans 14 amino acids. Germline V lookup: CDR1 ENHRY, CDR2 SYGVKD. V shed 9 bases, J shed 0 bases, and the junction held 4 bases outside the gene matches. CDR3: CAITGVPNTGELFF. The CDR3 coding sequence is TGTGCCATTACAGGGGTCCCGAACACCGGGGAGCTGTTTTTT.

The rearrangement links TRBV4-2 to TRBJ2-5; D possibly corresponds to TRBD2 (6 bases). Germline V gives CDR1 LGHNA, CDR2 YNFKEQ. V lost 1 base to trimming and J lost 2 bases, with 11 bases between them. There are 15 residues in the CDR3. CDR3 in DNA: TGTGCCAGCAGCCAAGTATTCAGCGGGCAAGAGACCCAGTACTTC. It encodes CASSQVFSGQETQYF.

The V gene is TRBV27, the J gene TRBJ2-1; D is possibly TRBD2 (5 bases). The CDR3 is 13 amino acids. Trimming pared 4 bases from V and 7 bases from J, leaving 11 bases between. From germline, CDR1 is MNHEY and CDR2 SMNVEV (reference sequence). CDR3 region: CASSWDSANEQFF. CDR3 DNA sequence: TGTGCCAGCAGTTGGGATAGCGCAAATGAGCAGTTCTTC.